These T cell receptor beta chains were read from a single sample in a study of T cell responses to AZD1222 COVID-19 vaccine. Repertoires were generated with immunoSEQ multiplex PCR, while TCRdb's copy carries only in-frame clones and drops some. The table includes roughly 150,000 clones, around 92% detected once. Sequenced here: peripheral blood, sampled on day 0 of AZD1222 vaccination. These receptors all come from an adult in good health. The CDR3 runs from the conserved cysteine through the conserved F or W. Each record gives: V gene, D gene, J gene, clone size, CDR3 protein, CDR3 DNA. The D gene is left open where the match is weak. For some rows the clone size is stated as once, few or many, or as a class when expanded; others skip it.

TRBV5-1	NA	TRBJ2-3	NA	CASSARLGRGTDTQYF	TGCGCCAGCAGCGCCCGATTGGGTCGGGGCACAGATACGCAGTATTTT
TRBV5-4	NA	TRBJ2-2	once	CASTTGGGVGELFF	TGTGCCAGCACCACTGGAGGTGGGGTCGGGGAGCTGTTTTTT
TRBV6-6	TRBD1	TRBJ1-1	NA	CASRRSPGQGPTEAFF	TGTGCCAGCAGACGATCACCGGGACAGGGACCCACTGAAGCTTTCTTT
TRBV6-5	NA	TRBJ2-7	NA	CASSYSGQPDYEQYF	TGTGCCAGCAGTTACTCTGGACAGCCCGACTACGAGCAGTACTTC
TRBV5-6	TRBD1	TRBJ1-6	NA	CASSPGTGGFSYNSPLHF	TGTGCCAGCAGCCCTGGGACAGGGGGCTTCTCCTATAATTCACCCCTCCACTTT
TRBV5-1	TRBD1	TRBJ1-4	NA	CASSLGDSTSEKLFF	TGCGCCAGCAGCTTGGGGGACAGTACCTCGGAAAAACTGTTTTTT
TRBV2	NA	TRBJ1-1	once	CASSEDGLPDTEAFF	TGTGCCAGCAGTGAAGATGGATTGCCTGACACTGAAGCTTTCTTT
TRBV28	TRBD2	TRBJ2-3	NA	CASSALLVRGGDTQYF	TGTGCCAGCAGCGCCCTTTTGGTCCGCGGGGGAGATACGCAGTATTTT
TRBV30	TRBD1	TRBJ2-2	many	CAWSALTGGDTGELFF	TGTGCCTGGAGTGCCCTGACAGGGGGCGACACCGGGGAGCTGTTTTTT
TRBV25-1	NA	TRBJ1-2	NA	CASSELGMTGYTF	TGTGCCAGCAGTGAATTGGGCATGACTGGCTACACCTTC
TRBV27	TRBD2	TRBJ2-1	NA	CASALAGEWGEQFF	TGTGCCAGCGCTTTAGCGGGAGAGTGGGGTGAGCAGTTCTTC
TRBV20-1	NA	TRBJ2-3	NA	CSPARGDTQYF	TGCAGCCCGGCGCGGGGAGATACGCAGTATTTT
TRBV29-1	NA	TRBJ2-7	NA	CSVSLQDWYSYEQYF	TGCAGCGTTTCACTACAGGACTGGTATTCCTACGAGCAGTACTTC
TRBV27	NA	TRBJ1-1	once	CASSLYRRNTEAFF	TGTGCCAGCAGTTTATACCGGAGGAACACTGAAGCTTTCTTT
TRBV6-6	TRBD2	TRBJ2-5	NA	CASSRTSGGTSLGTQYF	TGTGCCAGCAGTCGGACTAGCGGGGGGACCTCCTTGGGGACCCAGTACTTC
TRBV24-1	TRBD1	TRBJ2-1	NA	CATSETGTGDGNEQFF	TGTGCCACCAGTGAAACCGGGACAGGGGATGGAAATGAGCAGTTCTTC
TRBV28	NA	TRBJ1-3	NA	CASSLGGIGNTIYF	TGTGCCAGCAGTTTAGGGGGAATTGGAAACACCATATATTTT
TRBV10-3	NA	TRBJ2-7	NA	CAISESQPYRASCEQYF	TGTGCCATCAGTGAGTCGCAGCCCTACAGGGCCTCCTGCGAGCAGTACTTC
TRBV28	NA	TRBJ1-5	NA	CASSLFGYSNQPQHF	TGTGCCAGCAGTCTATTTGGGTATAGCAATCAGCCCCAGCATTTT
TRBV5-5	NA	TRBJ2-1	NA	CASSSDWNNEQFF	TGTGCCAGCAGCTCGGACTGGAACAATGAGCAGTTCTTC
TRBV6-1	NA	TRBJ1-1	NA	CASSEGRLGTEAFF	TGTGCCAGCAGTGAAGGCCGTTTGGGGACTGAAGCTTTCTTT
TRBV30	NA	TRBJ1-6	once	CAWGNGYMDSPLHF	TGTGCCTGGGGTAACGGGTACATGGATTCACCCCTCCACTTT
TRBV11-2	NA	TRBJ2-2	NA	CASSLDGEGGVNTGELFF	TGTGCCAGCAGCTTAGATGGAGAAGGGGGGGTGAACACCGGGGAGCTGTTTTTT
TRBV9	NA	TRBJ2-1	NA	CASSVVGQSDEQFF	TGTGCCAGCAGCGTAGTCGGGCAGTCTGACGAGCAGTTCTTC
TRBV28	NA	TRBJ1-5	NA	CASSFGPWGVYSNQPQHF	TGTGCCAGCAGTTTTGGCCCATGGGGAGTCTATAGCAATCAGCCCCAGCATTTT
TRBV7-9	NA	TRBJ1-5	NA	CASSSGGYNQPQHF	TGTGCCAGCAGCTCCGGGGGGTACAATCAGCCCCAGCATTTT
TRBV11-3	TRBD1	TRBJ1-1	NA	CASSSGQGNTEAFF	TGTGCCAGCAGCTCGGGACAGGGGAACACTGAAGCTTTCTTT
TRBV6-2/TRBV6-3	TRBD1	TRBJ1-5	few	CASTPGTAYSNQPQHF	TGTGCCAGCACCCCTGGGACAGCTTATAGCAATCAGCCCCAGCATTTT
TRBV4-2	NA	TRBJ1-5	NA	CASSQDWGSQPQHF	TGTGCCAGCAGCCAGGACTGGGGAAGCCAGCCCCAGCATTTT
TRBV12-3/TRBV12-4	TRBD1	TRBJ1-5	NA	CASSKDRGQPQHF	TGTGCCAGCTCGAAGGACAGGGGTCAGCCCCAGCATTTT
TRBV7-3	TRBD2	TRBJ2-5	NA	CASSLGPSGSETQYF	TGTGCCAGCAGCTTAGGCCCTAGCGGTTCAGAGACCCAGTACTTC
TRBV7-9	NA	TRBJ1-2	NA	CASSPRTVPEGYTF	TGTGCCAGCAGCCCTCGGACGGTCCCGGAAGGCTACACCTTC
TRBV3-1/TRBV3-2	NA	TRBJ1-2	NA	CASSQDDPGLNTF	TGTGCCAGCAGCCAAGATGACCCAGGGCTGAACACCTTC
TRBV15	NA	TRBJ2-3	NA	CATSRVASADTQYF	TGTGCCACCAGCAGAGTAGCATCCGCAGATACGCAGTATTTT
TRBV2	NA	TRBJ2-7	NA	CASSEAGHTYEQYF	TGTGCCAGCAGTGAAGCAGGACATACCTACGAGCAGTACTTC
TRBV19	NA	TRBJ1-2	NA	CASSIAQGRSGYTF	TGTGCCAGTAGTATCGCCCAGGGGAGAAGTGGCTACACCTTC
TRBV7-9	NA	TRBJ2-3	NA	CASSPGKRSTDTQYF	TGTGCCAGCAGCCCTGGGAAGCGTAGCACAGATACGCAGTATTTT
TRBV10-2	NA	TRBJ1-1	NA	CASKAGRGTEAFF	TGCGCCAGCAAAGCAGGGAGGGGTACTGAAGCTTTCTTT
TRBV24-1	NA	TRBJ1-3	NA	CATSEGPLSSGNTIYF	TGTGCCACCAGTGAGGGACCGCTGAGCTCTGGAAACACCATATATTTT
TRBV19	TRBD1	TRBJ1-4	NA	CASSIEGQGNEKLFF	TGTGCCAGTAGTATAGAGGGACAGGGAAATGAAAAACTGTTTTTT
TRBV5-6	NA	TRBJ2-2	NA	CASSGRTRGELFF	TGTGCCAGCAGCGGGCGGACTCGCGGGGAGCTGTTTTTT
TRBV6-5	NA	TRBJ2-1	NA	CASTWGARGEQFF	TGTGCCAGCACCTGGGGGGCACGGGGTGAGCAGTTCTTC
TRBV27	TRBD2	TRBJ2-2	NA	CASTSAGDKLFF	TGTGCCAGCACATCAGCGGGGGACAAGCTGTTTTTT
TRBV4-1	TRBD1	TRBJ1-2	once	CASSQGGAGGSNYGYTF	TGCGCCAGCAGCCAAGGAGGGGCAGGGGGATCTAACTATGGCTACACCTTC
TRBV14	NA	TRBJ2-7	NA	CASSQEERILLAYEQYF	TGTGCCAGCAGCCAAGAAGAAAGAATCTTGCTAGCCTACGAGCAGTACTTC
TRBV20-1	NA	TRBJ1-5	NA	CSARLGQPQHF	TGCAGTGCTAGACTCGGTCAGCCCCAGCATTTT
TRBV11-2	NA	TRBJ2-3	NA	CASSLGTSQQYF	TGTGCCAGCAGCTTGGGGACTTCCCAGCAGTATTTT
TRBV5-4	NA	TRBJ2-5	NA	CASSSLEETQYF	TGTGCCAGCAGCTCACTAGAAGAGACCCAGTACTTC
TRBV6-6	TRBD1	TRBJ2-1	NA	CASSSAGQGDPNEQFF	TGTGCCAGCAGTTCCGCCGGACAGGGGGACCCCAATGAGCAGTTCTTC
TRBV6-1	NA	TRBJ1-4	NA	CASSSNGGNEKLFF	TGTGCCAGCAGTTCCAATGGGGGGAATGAAAAACTGTTTTTT
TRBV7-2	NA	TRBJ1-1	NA	CASSAQGMNTEAFF	TGTGCCAGCAGCGCGCAGGGTATGAACACTGAAGCTTTCTTT
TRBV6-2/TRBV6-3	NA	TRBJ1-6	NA	CASSPSRISSKDNSPLHF	TGTGCCAGCAGTCCCTCGAGGATATCATCCAAGGATAATTCACCCCTCCACTTT
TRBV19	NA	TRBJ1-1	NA	CASSRTVGNTEAFF	TGTGCCAGTAGTAGGACAGTCGGTAACACTGAAGCTTTCTTT
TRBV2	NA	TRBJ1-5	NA	CASRDGGTSNQPQHF	TGTGCCAGCAGAGACGGAGGAACTAGCAATCAGCCCCAGCATTTT
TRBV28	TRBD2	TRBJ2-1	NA	CASSSGSTYNEQFF	TGTGCCAGCAGTAGCGGGAGTACCTACAATGAGCAGTTCTTC